This T cell receptor beta chain was sequenced during a study of human CD8 memory T cell subsets. Total CD8+ T cells underwent enrichment via negative magnetic separation. Germline V gene data show CDR1 as KGHDR and CDR2 as SFDVKD. This CDR3 is built from 13 residues. UMI-labeled 5' RACE was used, and it produced the TCR beta libraries. TCRdb re-called the 5' RACE reads; one entry per CDR3 protein, DNA not given. Listed are under 6,000 distinct CDR3 sequences; approximately 30% falls within the top ten. The V gene is TRBV24-1, the J gene TRBJ2-7; TCRdb's D call of TRBD1 is untestable without DNA. The clonotype was recovered from a human donor in good health. The sequencing sample was made of CD8+ effector memory T cells (TEM) sorted from PBMCs. Subset of the sample: effector memory CD8 T cells, CCR7- CD45RO+ CD95+. Here the CDR3 reads CATSARTGNEQYF.